One sample yielded the 23 T cell receptor beta chains listed below, sequenced in a study of blood T cell repertoires in COVID-19. Method: immunoSEQ multiplex PCR; TCRdb's copy keeps in-frame clones and lacks some. The sample includes just over 250,000 clones, approximately 86% seen only once; the top ten take over 7.5%. Sequencing used peripheral blood. These receptors were obtained from a man in his forties who had recovered from COVID-19.

This chain uses TRBV6-5 with TRBJ2-7, with unresolved D. The CDR3 has 13 residues. The germline gives CDR1 MNHEY, CDR2 SVGAGI. The ends were cut back, 10 bases at V and 3 bases at J, with 16 bases in the middle. CDR3 amino acids: CATASGPYYEQYF. CDR3 sequence (DNA): TGTGCCACCGCCTCAGGCCCCTACTACGAGCAGTACTTC.

This chain links TRBV5-6 with TRBJ2-3; possible D gene TRBD1, 5 bases. The V and J ends lost 0 bases and 3 bases respectively, with 11 bases between them. Germline-derived CDR1 and CDR2 are SGHDT and YYEEEE. The CDR3 runs 15 residues. The CDR3 nucleotides are TGTGCCAGCAGCTTGGGGGGAAGGGGAACAGATACGCAGTATTTT. It specifies CASSLGGRGTDTQYF.

The rearrangement uses TRBV9 and TRBJ1-1; 8 bases map to TRBD1. The CDR3 contains 15 residues. Unmatched junction bases numbered 5, after V lost 0 bases and J lost 4 bases. Germline CDR1 SGDLS, CDR2 YYNGEE. The CDR3 DNA reads TGTGCCAGCAGCGTAGAGGCAGGGGGCACCACTGAAGCTTTCTTT. Its translation: CASSVEAGGTTEAFF.

The V gene is TRBV2, the J gene TRBJ2-7; D call uncertain. This CDR3 is built from 12 residues. The germline V gene encodes CDR1 SNHLY and CDR2 FYNNEI. V lost 2 bases to trimming and J lost 12 bases, with 14 bases between them. The CDR3 protein is CASSEPLKPGYF. The DNA for the CDR3 is TGTGCCAGCAGTGAACCCTTAAAACCAGGGTACTTC.

CDR3: CASSLGGSPYNEQFF. Here the CDR3 DNA reads TGTGCCAGCAGTTTAGGCGGGTCCCCCTACAATGAGCAGTTCTTC. The V call is TRBV27, the J call TRBJ2-1, with D possibly being TRBD2 (5 bases). This CDR3 spans 15 amino acids. Trimming removed 2 bases from V and 2 bases from J, with 10 bases in between. Germline V gene data show CDR1 as MNHEY and CDR2 as SMNVEV (reference sequence).

This clone was observed a single time. The gene calls are TRBV2 and TRBJ1-6; D may be TRBD1 (6 bases). The CDR3 is 14 residues long. CDR1 and CDR2 from the germline V gene are SNHLY and FYNNEI. With 3 bases removed from V and 7 bases from J, the gap between germline ends came to 10 bases. CDR3 bases: TGTGCCAGCAGTGACACAGGGTGGAATTCACCCCTCCACTTT. Translated: CASSDTGWNSPLHF.

The V call is TRBV6-5, the J call TRBJ2-7; possibly TRBD1 for D (6 bases). V shed 3 bases and J shed 3 bases, with 12 bases lying between them. CDR3 length: 14 amino acids. The germline V gene has CDR1 MNHEY and CDR2 SVGAGI. DNA of the CDR3: TGTGCCAGCAGTTATCAGGGGATAAGCTACGAGCAGTACTTC. Its translation: CASSYQGISYEQYF.

J is TRBJ2-7 and V is TRBV6-2 or TRBV6-3, with a tentative D call TRBD1 (5 bases). This CDR3 region has 13 residues. Germline V lookup: CDR1 MNHEY, CDR2 SVGEGT. Trimming cost V 5 bases and J 0 bases, with 8 bases left between them. CDR3 nucleotide sequence: TGTGCCAGCAGTCGACAGAGCTCCTACGAGCAGTACTTC. It codes for CASSRQSSYEQYF.

The chain joins TRBV19 to TRBJ1-5, with D possibly being TRBD1 (5 bases). The CDR3 sequence is 16 residues long. Germline values: CDR1 LNHDA, CDR2 SQIVND (reference sequence). Trimming cost V 5 bases and J 4 bases, with 18 bases left between them. CDR3 region: CASSLIGATPNQPQHF. DNA for the CDR3: TGTGCCAGTAGTCTTATTGGGGCCACACCGAATCAGCCCCAGCATTTT. The variable domain in full, with the rest retrieved from reference TRBV19 and TRBJ1-5, is DGGITQSPKYLFRKEGQNVTLSCEQNLNHDAMYWYRQDPGQGLRLIYYSQIVNDFQKGDIAEGYSVSREKKESFPLTVTSAQKNPTAFYLCASSLIGATPNQPQHFGDGTRLSIL.

The rearrangement uses TRBV12-3 or TRBV12-4 and TRBJ2-1; D remains ambiguous. V dropped 3 bases and J dropped 7 bases, with 10 bases sitting between them. The CDR3 is 13 residues long. The CDR3 reads CASSLSVGNEQFF. The CDR3 bases are TGTGCCAGCAGTTTGTCAGTTGGTAATGAGCAGTTCTTC.

The rearrangement uses TRBV5-1 and TRBJ2-5; 10 nucleotides line up with TRBD2. CDR3 length: 15 residues. Germline V gene data show CDR1 as SGHRS and CDR2 as YFSETQ. Trimming at V came to 5 bases and at J to 4 bases, leaving 8 bases not matched to a gene. The CDR3 coding sequence is TGCGCCAGCAGTGTCTCTAGCGGGAGTTCAGAGACCCAGTACTTC. Translated, it gives CASSVSSGSSETQYF.

The rearrangement uses TRBV5-4 and TRBJ1-2; no firm D call. V was clipped by 0 bases and J by 8 bases, with 11 bases between them. The CDR3 spans 13 residues. CDR1 and CDR2 from the germline V gene are SGHNT and YYREEE (reference sequence). The CDR3 DNA is TGTGCCAGCAGCTTGGAGACCGGGGAGGGCTACACCTTC. This encodes CASSLETGEGYTF. The full variable domain, its missing parts supplied by reference TRBV5-4 and TRBJ1-2, is ETGVTQSPTHLIKTRGQQVTLRCSSQSGHNTVSWYQQALGQGPQFIFQYYREEENGRGNFPPRFSGLQFPNYSSELNVNALELDDSALYLCASSLETGEGYTFGSGTRLTVV.

This chain connects TRBV3-1 (or the pseudogene TRBV3-2) to TRBJ2-3, with TRBD2 matching over 10 bases. The junction had 6 bases not matched to a gene; V was cut back by 0 bases and J by 3 bases. The germline V gene has CDR1 LGHDT and CDR2 YNNKEL (reference sequence). There are 17 residues in the CDR3. CDR3 amino acids: CASSQDEREGVTDTQYF. The CDR3 DNA reads as TGTGCCAGCAGCCAAGACGAGCGGGAGGGCGTGACAGATACGCAGTATTTT.

This clone was observed a handful of times. J is TRBJ2-1 and V is TRBV2; D unresolved. This CDR3 spans 12 amino acids. Trimming took 10 bases from V and 8 from J, leaving 15 bases between them. The germline CDR1 and CDR2 sequences are SNHLY and FYNNEI. This chain's CDR3 is CATGFEWDEQFF. Written as DNA, the CDR3 is TGTGCCACCGGGTTCGAATGGGATGAGCAGTTCTTC.

The chain recombines TRBV18 with TRBJ2-7; 7 nucleotides align to TRBD1. V shed 5 bases, J shed 2 bases, and the junction held 0 bases outside the gene matches. The CDR3 is 12 amino acids. Germline V CDR1 and CDR2: KGHSH, LQKENI. The CDR3 is CASSGQAYEQYF. Here the CDR3 DNA reads TGTGCCAGCTCAGGACAGGCCTACGAGCAGTACTTC.

The CDR3 reads CASGPIAGRGYEQYF. The DNA of the CDR3 is TGTGCTAGTGGTCCAATAGCGGGCCGGGGCTACGAGCAGTACTTC. The V call is TRBV12-5, the J call TRBJ2-7, with TRBD2 identical over 7 bases. Germline lookup yields CDR1 LGHNT and CDR2 FRNRAP. The junction had 10 bases not matched to a gene; V was cut back by 5 bases and J by 3 bases. The CDR3 is 15 residues long.

The rearrangement joins TRBV3-1 (or the pseudogene TRBV3-2) to TRBJ1-2; 8 nucleotides line up with TRBD1. The germline CDR1 and CDR2 sequences are LGHDT and YNNKEL (reference sequence). V dropped 3 bases and J dropped 7; count of bases not matched to a gene: 10. CDR3 size: 15 residues. The CDR3 nucleotides read TGTGCCAGCAGCCAGAGGACACAGGGGGAAAGTGGCTACACCTTC. Amino acid sequence: CASSQRTQGESGYTF.

The V and J genes are TRBV2 and TRBJ1-2; D is perhaps TRBD1 (6 bases). Trimming cost V 10 bases and J 2 bases, with 11 bases left between them. Looked up from germline, CDR1 is SNHLY and CDR2 is FYNNEI. The CDR3 runs 12 residues. The CDR3 sequence: CATSGQNYGYTF. The DNA of the CDR3 is TGTGCCACGTCCGGACAGAACTATGGCTACACCTTC.

The chain is built from TRBV19 and TRBJ1-5; weak D call: TRBD1 (5 bases). The germline gives CDR1 LNHDA, CDR2 SQIVND (reference sequence). The CDR3 is 14 amino acids. The V end was cut by 6 bases, the J end by 2 bases, with 11 bases between. As DNA, the CDR3 is TGTGCCAGTAGGGACGCGGGGGGCAATCAGCCCCAGCATTTT. It codes for CASRDAGGNQPQHF.

The chain carries TRBV9 and TRBJ1-2; 7 bases map to TRBD1. V trimming: 3 bases; J trimming: 8 bases; junction bases outside the gene matches: 10. The CDR3 is 14 amino acids. Per the germline V gene, CDR1 is SGDLS and CDR2 is YYNGEE. The CDR3 DNA reads TGTGCCAGCAGCGACTCAACAGGGGTGCGGGGCTACACCTTC. Its translation is CASSDSTGVRGYTF.

The V gene is TRBV2, the J gene TRBJ2-6; D is perhaps TRBD1 (6 bases). V was pared by 8 bases and J by 2 bases, with 19 bases between. This CDR3 spans 17 amino acids. Per germline, CDR1 SNHLY and CDR2 FYNNEI. The DNA of the CDR3 is TGTGCCAGCGGGGGCCCTAAGGGAGTCACTGGGGCCAACGTCCTGACTTTC. This gives the protein CASGGPKGVTGANVLTF.

This clone has only a few counts. The chain carries TRBV7-9 and TRBJ2-7, with D maybe TRBD2 (6 bases). Trimming removed 5 bases from V and 0 bases from J, with 17 bases in between. Germline CDR1 and CDR2: SEHNR and FQNEAQ (reference sequence). This CDR3 contains 16 residues. The CDR3 bases are TGTGCCAGCAGCCACCGGGTTGGCGGGAACTCCTACGAGCAGTACTTC. It encodes CASSHRVGGNSYEQYF.

This chain connects TRBV30 to TRBJ2-4, with D perhaps matching TRBD2 (6 bases). This CDR3 comprises 12 residues. Per germline, CDR1 GTSNPN and CDR2 SVGIG (reference sequence). The ends were cut back, 6 bases at V and 9 bases at J, with 15 bases in the middle. CDR3 residues: CACALGGSIQYF. For the CDR3, the DNA is TGTGCCTGCGCCCTTGGGGGGAGCATTCAGTACTTC. Variable domain in full (rest from reference TRBV30 and TRBJ2-4): SQTIHQWPATLVQPVGSPLSLECTVEGTSNPNLYWYRQAAGRGLQLLFYSVGIGQISSEVPQNLSASRPQDRQFILSSKKLLLSDSGFYLCACALGGSIQYFGAGTRLSVL.